This passage covers 30 T cell receptor beta chains from one sample sequenced in a study of radiation and T cells in renal cell carcinoma (dated by TCRdb to about 2020). Libraries were prepared through the immunoSEQ multiplex PCR assay. Held by TCRdb, this immuneACCESS table contains in-frame sequences only and omits some clones. Under half of the omission traces to an unresolved V gene where checked; the cause of the rest is unknown. This sample gives 160,000 or so clones in total; about 87% of them show up just once. Approximately 12% of the sample comes from the top ten. The time point label corresponds to: blood 2 weeks post-SBRT. In light of the paper, this sample's treatment or condition label describes: 15 Gy SBRT to primary tumor, nephrectomy 4 weeks later. The sample was blood, taken from a patient whose treatment included radiotherapy and nephrectomy. The receptor set was obtained from a woman in her forties or fifties with renal cell carcinoma.

The chain recombines TRBV18 with TRBJ1-2; 9 nucleotides line up with TRBD1. Looked up from germline, CDR1 is KGHSH and CDR2 is LQKENI. Trimming cost V 3 bases and J 8 bases; bases outside gene matches: 7. The CDR3 length is 14 residues. This chain's CDR3 is CASSPRTGDIGYTF. CDR3 in DNA: TGTGCCAGCTCACCGAGGACAGGGGATATAGGCTACACCTTC.

This chain joins TRBV4-2 and TRBJ2-3, with 10 bases identical to TRBD2. Per germline, CDR1 LGHNA and CDR2 YNFKEQ. There are 15 residues in the CDR3. V trimming: 1 base; J trimming: 4 bases; junction bases outside the gene matches: 2. The CDR3 sequence is CASSQVLAGSDTQYF. The CDR3 DNA reads TGTGCCAGCAGCCAAGTACTAGCGGGGTCAGATACGCAGTATTTT.

CDR3 in amino acids: CASSQDLGLSTTGELFF. The DNA for the CDR3 is TGCGCCAGCAGCCAAGATTTAGGACTATCGACTACCGGGGAGCTGTTTTTT. The chain is built from TRBV4-1 and TRBJ2-2; D possibly corresponds to TRBD2 (6 bases). CDR3 size: 17 residues. The V end was cut by 0 bases, the J end by 5 bases, with 16 bases between. CDR1 MGHRA and CDR2 YSYEKL come from the germline V gene.

The V and J genes are TRBV28 and TRBJ2-7; D might be TRBD1 (6 bases). This CDR3 has 14 residues. Germline V gives CDR1 MDHEN, CDR2 SYDVKM. Trimming shortened V by 5 bases and J by 6 bases, and 17 bases separated the two germline ends. CDR3 nucleotides: TGTGCCAGCAGTCCGAGCCAGGGGTTGCCCGAGCAGTACTTC. This codes for CASSPSQGLPEQYF. The complete variable domain, with remaining parts taken from reference TRBV28 and TRBJ2-7, reads DVKVTQSSRYLVKRTGEKVFLECVQDMDHENMFWYRQDPGLGLRLIYFSYDVKMKEKGDIPEGYSVSREKKERFSLILESASTNQTSMYLCASSPSQGLPEQYFGPGTRLTVT.

The chain is built from TRBV9 and TRBJ2-2; possibly TRBD1 or TRBD2 for D (5 bases each). The CDR3 consists of 17 residues. Trimming pared 0 bases from V and 3 bases from J, leaving 15 bases between. Germline V gene sequence: CDR1 SGDLS, CDR2 YYNGEE. CDR3 bases: TGTGCCAGCAGCGTAGTCGCAGGGACGTGGGACACCGGGGAGCTGTTTTTT. Protein: CASSVVAGTWDTGELFF.

The chain employs TRBV11-2 and TRBJ2-7, with a tentative D call TRBD1 (6 bases). V lost 1 base, J lost 3 bases, and 7 bases lay in between. This CDR3 is 13 amino acids long. CDR1 is SGHAT and CDR2 is FQNNGV in the germline V gene. This CDR3 is CASSLVQGYEQYF. The CDR3, as DNA: TGTGCCAGCAGCTTAGTACAGGGCTACGAGCAGTACTTC.

The chain carries TRBV6-1 and TRBJ1-2; a possible D gene is TRBD1 (5 bases). The CDR3 covers 12 residues. Germline CDR1 and CDR2: MNHNS and SASEGT. V was trimmed by 10 bases and J by 3 bases, leaving 12 bases between them. The CDR3 spells CATGGLDYGYTF. Here the CDR3 DNA reads TGTGCCACGGGGGGATTGGACTATGGCTACACCTTC.

The CDR3 DNA is TGTGCCAGCACCGAAGCTGGGGAGTTGGAGACCCAGTACTTC. Protein sequence: CASTEAGELETQYF. The rearrangement links TRBV7-9 to TRBJ2-5, with D maybe TRBD2 (5 bases). Germline V lookup: CDR1 SEHNR, CDR2 FQNEAQ (reference sequence). CDR3 length: 14 amino acids. Trimming shortened V by 7 bases and J by 5 bases, and 17 bases separated the two germline ends.

This clone was seen a handful of times. The genes are TRBV6-6 and TRBJ1-2, with 8 bases fitting TRBD1. CDR1 and CDR2 (germline): MNHNY, SVGAGI (reference sequence). J lost 6 bases, V lost 11 bases, and 14 bases had no gene match. The CDR3 length is 14 residues. DNA for the CDR3: TGTGCCCGCCGGGCAGGGGGCGATTGGGATGGCTACACCTTC. Its translation: CARRAGGDWDGYTF.

The genes are TRBV6-1 and TRBJ1-6; D is possibly TRBD1 (5 bases). The CDR3 is 16 amino acids. Trimming removed 6 bases at V and 12 bases at J, with 24 bases between. Germline CDR1 is MNHNS and CDR2 is SASEGT. As DNA, the CDR3 is TGTGCCAGCAGGGAAAATTTAGGTAGGGGCTGGGTACCCCTCCACTTT. It codes for CASRENLGRGWVPLHF.

The rearrangement joins TRBV7-9 to TRBJ2-7; D possibly corresponds to TRBD1 (5 bases). Trimming shortened V by 3 bases and J by 3 bases, and 6 bases separated the two germline ends. CDR1 and CDR2 from the germline V gene are SEHNR and FQNEAQ (reference sequence). CDR3 length: 12 amino acids. CDR3 in DNA: TGTGCCAGCAGCTTGCAGGGCTACGAGCAGTACTTC. Protein product: CASSLQGYEQYF.

J is TRBJ1-1 and V is TRBV6-1, with a possible D match to TRBD1 (5 bases). CDR1 MNHNS and CDR2 SASEGT come from the germline V gene. With 3 bases removed from V and 0 bases from J, the gap between germline ends came to 8 bases. The CDR3 covers 14 residues. The CDR3 loop reads CASSDAGMNTEAFF. The CDR3 DNA follows: TGTGCCAGCAGTGATGCAGGGATGAACACTGAAGCTTTCTTT.

This chain joins TRBV4-1 and TRBJ2-1; 13 bases match TRBD2. CDR1 and CDR2 from the germline V gene are MGHRA and YSYEKL. The CDR3 consists of 15 residues. V dropped 6 bases and J dropped 7; count of bases not matched to a gene: 6. The CDR3 sequence: CASSRTSGGVNEQFF. The CDR3 bases are TGCGCCAGCAGTCGAACTAGCGGGGGGGTAAATGAGCAGTTCTTC.

V is TRBV18 and J is TRBJ2-2, with D possibly being TRBD2 (6 bases). Germline V lookup: CDR1 KGHSH, CDR2 LQKENI. The CDR3 contains 16 residues. V was pared by 4 bases and J by 1 base, with 13 bases between. The CDR3 spells CASSRTGLKNTGELFF. The CDR3 DNA reads TGTGCCAGCTCACGGACGGGACTTAAGAACACCGGGGAGCTGTTTTTT.

This sequence joins TRBV19 and TRBJ1-4; D is ambiguous. From germline, CDR1 is LNHDA and CDR2 SQIVND (reference sequence). CDR3 length: 17 residues. V dropped 6 bases and J dropped 5 bases, with 22 bases sitting between them. The CDR3, as DNA: TGTGCCAGTAGGTCATCGAAAAAGACGGCCGTCAATGAAAAACTGTTTTTT. Translation gives CASRSSKKTAVNEKLFF.

V and J are TRBV29-1 and TRBJ1-1; D may be TRBD1 (5 bases). Trimming stripped 4 bases from V and 2 bases from J, with 11 bases between. The CDR3 is 13 amino acids. Germline V gene lookup returns CDR1 SQVTM and CDR2 ANQGSEA. This CDR3 is CSVAGVVNTEAFF. In DNA form, the CDR3 reads TGCAGCGTTGCGGGGGTAGTAAACACTGAAGCTTTCTTT.

The V gene is TRBV18, the J gene TRBJ1-1; the match to TRBD1 covers 8 bases. CDR3 size: 16 residues. Trimming took 1 base from V and 1 from J; bases not matched to a gene: 5. The germline V gene has CDR1 KGHSH and CDR2 LQKENI. The CDR3 nucleotides are TGTGCCAGCTCACCACTGGGGACAGGAGAGAACACTGAAGCTTTCTTT. It yields the protein CASSPLGTGENTEAFF. Using reference TRBV18 and TRBJ1-1 for the parts outside the CDR3, the full variable domain is NAGVMQNPRHLVRRRGQEARLRCSPMKGHSHVYWYRQLPEEGLKFMVYLQKENIIDESGMPKERFSAEFPKEGPSILRIQQVVRGDSAAYFCASSPLGTGENTEAFFGQGTRLTVV.

The J gene is TRBJ1-1, the V gene TRBV7-2; 7 bases align to TRBD1. The CDR3 runs 16 residues. V lost 0 bases and J lost 2; bases outside the gene matches: 6. Germline V gives CDR1 SGHTA, CDR2 FQGNSA. This CDR3 is CASSLAPGQYNTEAFF. CDR3 nucleotide sequence: TGTGCCAGCAGCTTAGCCCCGGGACAGTATAACACTGAAGCTTTCTTT.

CDR3 sequence: CASSGTSEPYEQYF. The CDR3 region has the DNA TGTGCCAGCAGTGGGACTAGTGAGCCATACGAGCAGTACTTC. The chain recombines TRBV2 with TRBJ2-7, with TRBD2 matching over 7 bases. Germline CDR1 and CDR2: SNHLY and FYNNEI. V was pared by 4 bases and J by 4 bases, with 7 bases of the junction left unmatched. This CDR3 has 14 amino acids.

The chain couples TRBV5-1 to TRBJ2-1, with D possibly being TRBD2 (6 bases). Germline-derived CDR1 and CDR2 are SGHRS and YFSETQ. The CDR3 runs 14 residues. Trimming shortened V by 4 bases and J by 5 bases, and 13 bases separated the two germline ends. The CDR3 DNA is TGCGCCAGCAGCCCCGGGGAGCGGGACAATGAGCAGTTCTTC. This encodes CASSPGERDNEQFF. Filled out from reference TRBV5-1 and TRBJ2-1, the complete variable domain reads KAGVTQTPRYLIKTRGQQVTLSCSPISGHRSVSWYQQTPGQGLQFLFEYFSETQRNKGNFPGRFSGRQFSNSRSEMNVSTLELGDSALYLCASSPGERDNEQFFGPGTRLTVL.

The rearrangement joins TRBV19 to TRBJ2-7, with 11 nucleotides matching TRBD1. Germline assignment: CDR1 LNHDA and CDR2 SQIVND (reference sequence). The CDR3 loop spans 13 amino acids. The V segment lost 9 bases and the J segment 5 bases; nucleotides outside the gene matches: 6. The CDR3 DNA reads as TGTGCCAGCCGCGGACAGGGGGCTGACGAGCAGTACTTC. It codes for CASRGQGADEQYF. Full variable domain (missing parts from reference TRBV19 and TRBJ2-7): DGGITQSPKYLFRKEGQNVTLSCEQNLNHDAMYWYRQDPGQGLRLIYYSQIVNDFQKGDIAEGYSVSREKKESFPLTVTSAQKNPTAFYLCASRGQGADEQYFGPGTRLTVT.

This clone was counted only a few times. The genes are TRBV19 and TRBJ2-6; D tentatively reads TRBD1 or TRBD2 (5 bases each). Per germline, CDR1 LNHDA and CDR2 SQIVND (reference sequence). V was shortened by 6 bases and J by 0 bases, with 9 bases between the two germline ends. The CDR3 sequence is 15 residues long. CDR3 DNA sequence: TGTGCCAGTAGGGGGACCCACTCTGGGGCCAACGTCCTGACTTTC. Amino acid sequence: CASRGTHSGANVLTF.

The chain carries TRBV11-2 and TRBJ1-4, with D unclear. The CDR3 spans 14 residues. V shed 7 bases and J shed 5 bases, with 14 bases lying between them. Germline V lookup: CDR1 SGHAT, CDR2 FQNNGV. The CDR3 region has the DNA TGTGCCAGCACTCCCGAAGCAGGAAATGAAAAACTGTTTTTT. Translated, it gives CASTPEAGNEKLFF.

This clone has only one observation. The CDR3 loop is CASSELRHRMNTEAFF. Written as DNA, the CDR3 is TGTGCCAGCAGTGAACTACGTCACAGGATGAACACTGAAGCTTTCTTT. The rearrangement uses TRBV6-1 and TRBJ1-1, with D maybe TRBD1 (5 bases). V was shortened by 2 bases and J by 0 bases, with 13 bases between the two germline ends. In germline, CDR1 is MNHNS, CDR2 SASEGT. The CDR3 covers 16 residues.

The chain joins TRBV4-3 to TRBJ1-2; the D gene is possibly TRBD1 (6 bases). Deletions cut 1 base from V and 2 bases from J, with 11 bases between. This CDR3 has 15 residues. Germline CDR1 reads LGHNA; CDR2 reads YSLEER. CDR3 sequence: CASSQATGTNYGYTF. The CDR3 nucleotides read TGCGCCAGCAGCCAAGCTACAGGGACGAACTATGGCTACACCTTC.

The genes are TRBV13 and TRBJ1-2; 7 bases align to TRBD1. The CDR3 has 15 residues. V dropped 0 bases and J dropped 4; count of bases not matched to a gene: 5. Germline V gene sequence: CDR1 PRHDT, CDR2 FYEKMQ (reference sequence). CDR3 in DNA: TGTGCCAGCAGCTTAGGAACAGGGGCTCCCTATGGCTACACCTTC. Its translation: CASSLGTGAPYGYTF.

The chain employs TRBV5-1 and TRBJ2-1; a possible D gene is TRBD2 (7 bases). CDR3 length equals 20 residues. Trimming cost V 1 base and J 0 bases, with 23 bases left between them. Per the germline V gene, CDR1 is SGHRS and CDR2 is YFSETQ. This CDR3 reads CASSLPHAGAPYVSYNEQFF. The CDR3 DNA sequence: TGCGCCAGCAGCTTGCCTCATGCGGGGGCCCCCTATGTCTCCTACAATGAGCAGTTCTTC.

The chain has TRBV13 and TRBJ1-6, with 9 bases identical to TRBD1. V lost 5 bases and J lost 7; bases outside the gene matches: 6. The CDR3 is 15 residues long. CDR1 and CDR2 (germline): PRHDT, FYEKMQ (reference sequence). The chain's CDR3 is CASSRTGTGNSPLHF. The CDR3, as DNA: TGTGCCAGCAGCCGGACCGGGACAGGGAATTCACCCCTCCACTTT.

The J gene is TRBJ1-1, the V gene TRBV2, with D perhaps matching TRBD1 (5 bases). From germline, CDR1 is SNHLY and CDR2 FYNNEI. V was trimmed by 5 bases and J by 4 bases, leaving 11 bases between them. This CDR3 is 13 amino acids long. The CDR3 reads CASSTTGGTEAFF. The CDR3 DNA reads TGTGCCAGCAGTACAACAGGTGGCACTGAAGCTTTCTTT.

This clone was seen only once. V is TRBV29-1 and J is TRBJ1-2; 8 bases are shared with TRBD1. Per germline, CDR1 SQVTM and CDR2 ANQGSEA. The CDR3 covers 13 residues. V lost 4 bases, J lost 2 bases, and 3 bases stayed unmatched. Here the CDR3 DNA reads TGCAGCGTTGCGGGACAGGCAAACTATGGCTACACCTTC. It is translated as CSVAGQANYGYTF.